The T cell receptor (beta chain) under discussion was sequenced for a study of radiation and T cells in renal cell carcinoma (dated by TCRdb to the early 2020s). Study-level background: The samples were obtained from a clinical trial, where primary renal cell carcinomas were treated with 15 Gy stereotactic body radiation therapy and then removed by nephrectomy 4 weeks afterward. In the 40 to 55 samples combined, 4 million to 5 million unique CDR3 nucleotide sequences were found, encoding 2 million to 3 million unique CDR3 amino acid sequences. TCR beta sequencing covered 55 or so samples in total, comprising some 26 tumors and about 27 peripheral blood samples. Paper-wide results and their limitations: Blood repertoire dynamics were not followed beyond 4 weeks after treatment. Because pretreatment tumor biopsies were not available, the baseline intratumoral presence of clonotypes could not be determined. Top tumor clonotypes rose in blood from baseline to 2 weeks post-radiation, then contracted by 4 weeks, suggesting transient expansion of tumor-resident clones. The single-armed trial design could not address effects of radiation dose or scheduling on the TCR repertoire.

V and J are truncated by 3 bases and 3 bases respectively, leaving an intervening sequence of 12 bases. From its cysteine to its phenylalanine, the CDR3 spans 14 amino acids. The CDR3 DNA has 42 bases and is translated from base 1. Per the germline V gene, SGHRS is the CDR1 and YFSETQ is the CDR2. The time point label here, explained by the study, means: blood 2 weeks post-SBRT. The treatment or condition label, read with the paper, signifies: 15 Gy SBRT to primary tumor, nephrectomy 4 weeks later. To follow tumor-enriched clonotypes, peripheral blood was collected serially from radiation-treated patients at baseline and again at 2 weeks and 4 weeks after SBRT. Renal cell carcinoma with clear cell pathology was present in all patients. The QIAamp DNA Blood Mini Kit (Qiagen) was used to prepare genomic DNA for TCR sequencing. The analyses included only samples that passed all quality control checks.

Remarks on this clone: Its cognate antigen has yet to be identified. No per-base quality is available; no much larger clone lies one base away.

The immunoSEQ kit was used, according to the manufacturer's recommendations, to generate TCR beta libraries from genomic DNA. To prepare libraries, a first multiplex PCR with proprietary primers was run, followed by a second PCR that added unique barcodes, and a bead cleanup was done after each round. A positive control reaction and a negative control reaction, both provided in the kit, were run with every batch of samples. The final libraries underwent checking on an Agilent 4200 TapeStation D1000 ScreenTape, volumetric pooling, and quantification by qPCR. Sequencing was performed on an Illumina NextSeq500 using a MidOutput 150-cycle cartridge, with 156 Read1 cycles, 15 Index1 cycles, and the kit custom primers. The pooled library was loaded at 1.0 pM, with a 20% PhiX control spiked in. The study's own analysis went as follows. The vendor-processed data were analyzed in R, and a clonotype was defined as all T cells that share the same CDR3 nucleotide sequence. For clone abundance analyses, frequencies were normalized to the 10,000 most abundant clones in each sample. Before analysis, public T cell clones were removed, and these numbered fewer than six per sample on average. Tumor-enriched and baseline blood-enriched clonotypes were defined by at least a 32-fold difference in abundance between compartments. A beta-binomial differential abundance model was used to identify clonotypes that were expanded or contracted between blood time points. The Baroni-Urbani and Buser coefficient was used to measure tumor-blood repertoire similarity, and groups were compared with two-tailed Wilcoxon tests in R. As stored in TCRdb, this immuneACCESS dataset retains in-frame rearrangements with V and J assigned. A fraction of the clones does not appear; measured against another copy, unresolved V genes explain less than half of the discrepancy, and the remainder lacks a known reason. V and J calls and clone size are those listed in that table; D and trimming were worked out from the DNA. The sample has some 150,000 clones on record, roughly 89% of them singletons. The ten largest clones add up to under 15% of the sample.

The sample was blood, taken from a patient whose treatment included radiotherapy and nephrectomy. The clonotype originates from a woman in her forties or fifties with renal cell carcinoma. The chain employs TRBV5-1 and TRBJ1-1; the D gene remains uncertain. The DNA sequence is given as TGCGCCAGCAGCTCGGCTTCATGGGACACTGAAGCTTTCTTT. It specifies CASSSASWDTEAFF.